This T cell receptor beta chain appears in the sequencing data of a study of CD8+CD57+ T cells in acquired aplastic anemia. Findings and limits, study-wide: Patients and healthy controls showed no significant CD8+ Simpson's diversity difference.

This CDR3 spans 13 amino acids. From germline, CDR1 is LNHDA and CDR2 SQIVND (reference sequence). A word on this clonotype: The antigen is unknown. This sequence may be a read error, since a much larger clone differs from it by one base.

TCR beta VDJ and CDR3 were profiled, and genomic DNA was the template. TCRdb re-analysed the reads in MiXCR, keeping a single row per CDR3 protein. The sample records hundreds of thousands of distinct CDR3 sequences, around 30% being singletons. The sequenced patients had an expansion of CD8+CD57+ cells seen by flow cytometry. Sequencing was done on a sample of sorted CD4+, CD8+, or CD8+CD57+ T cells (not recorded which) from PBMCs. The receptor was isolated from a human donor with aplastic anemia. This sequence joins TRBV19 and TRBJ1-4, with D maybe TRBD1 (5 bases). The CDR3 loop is CASTRRTHEKLLF. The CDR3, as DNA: TGTGCCAGTACCCGTCGGACACATGAAAAACTGCTTTTT.